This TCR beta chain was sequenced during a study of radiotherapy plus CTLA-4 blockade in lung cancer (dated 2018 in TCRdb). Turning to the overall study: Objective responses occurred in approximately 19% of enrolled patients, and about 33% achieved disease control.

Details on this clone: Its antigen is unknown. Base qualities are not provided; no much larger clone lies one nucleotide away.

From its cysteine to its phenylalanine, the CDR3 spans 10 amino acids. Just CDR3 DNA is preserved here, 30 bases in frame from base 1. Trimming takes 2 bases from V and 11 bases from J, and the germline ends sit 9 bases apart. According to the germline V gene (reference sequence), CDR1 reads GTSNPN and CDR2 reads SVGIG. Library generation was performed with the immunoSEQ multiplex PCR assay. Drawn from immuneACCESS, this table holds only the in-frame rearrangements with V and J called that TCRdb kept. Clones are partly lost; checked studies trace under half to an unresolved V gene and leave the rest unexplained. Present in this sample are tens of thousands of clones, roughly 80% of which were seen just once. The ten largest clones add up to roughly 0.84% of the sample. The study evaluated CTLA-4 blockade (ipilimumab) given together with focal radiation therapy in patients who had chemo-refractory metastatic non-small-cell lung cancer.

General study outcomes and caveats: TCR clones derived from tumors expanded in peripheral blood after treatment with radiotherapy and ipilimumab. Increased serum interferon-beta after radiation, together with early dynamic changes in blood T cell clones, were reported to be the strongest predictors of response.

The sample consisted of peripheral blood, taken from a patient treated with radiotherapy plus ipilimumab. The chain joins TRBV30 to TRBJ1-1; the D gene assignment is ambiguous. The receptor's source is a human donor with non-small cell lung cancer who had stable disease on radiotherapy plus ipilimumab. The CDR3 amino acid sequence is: CAWSLAGAFF. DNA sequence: TGTGCCTGGAGTCTGGCGGGGGCTTTCTTT.